Below, 14 T cell receptor beta chains from the same sample are listed, as sequenced in a study of cytomegalovirus exposure and HLA in healthy donors (dated by TCRdb to about 2017). Receptor libraries were prepared by the immunoSEQ multiplex PCR assay. A mixture of 60 forward primers for TCR Vbeta segments and 13 reverse primers for TCR Jbeta segments was used in the multiplex PCR. Drawn from immuneACCESS, this table holds only the in-frame rearrangements with V and J called that TCRdb kept. Clones are partly lost; checked studies trace under half to an unresolved V gene and leave the rest unexplained. A total of about 190,000 clones appear in this sample, 75% to 90% of them only once. 0.5% to 0.8% of the sample rests with the top ten. Sequencing input: PBMCs. The receptors were gathered from a boy aged 5 to 17 in good health and CMV-seronegative.

J is TRBJ1-5 and V is TRBV2; 8 bases match TRBD1. V lost 6 bases, J lost 5 bases, and 6 bases stayed unmatched. CDR1 and CDR2 (germline): SNHLY, FYNNEI. The CDR3 totals 14 residues. This chain's CDR3 is CASRRQGLYQPQHF. The CDR3 DNA follows: TGTGCCAGCAGAAGACAGGGGTTATATCAGCCCCAGCATTTT. The whole variable domain, remainder taken from reference TRBV2 and TRBJ1-5, is EPEVTQTPSHQVTQMGQEVILRCVPISNHLYFYWYRQILGQKVEFLVSFYNNEISEKSEIFDDQFSVERPDGSNFTLKIRSTKLEDSAMYFCASRRQGLYQPQHFGDGTRLSIL.

On this clone: One junction end does not reproduce the germline sequence, and a read error may be involved. The rearrangement uses TRBV7-7 and TRBJ2-1; D is unclear. This CDR3 contains 13 residues. Germline V gene data show CDR1 as SSHAT and CDR2 as FNYEAQ (reference sequence). The CDR3: CASSLDRANEQFF. The CDR3 DNA reads TGTGCTAGCAGCTTAGACCGCGCCAATGAGCAGTTCTTC.

In this sample, this clone turned up a few times. The V and J genes are TRBV6-5 and TRBJ1-6; a weak D match, TRBD1 (5 bases). Trimming cost V 6 bases and J 6 bases, with 15 bases left between them. The germline V gene has CDR1 MNHEY and CDR2 SVGAGI. The CDR3 runs 15 residues. CDR3: CASRPSRVGNSPLHF. The CDR3 DNA follows: TGTGCCAGCAGGCCCTCCAGGGTTGGTAATTCACCCCTCCACTTT.

The table lists this clone with a few counts. The V and J genes are TRBV11-3 and TRBJ1-1, with unresolved D. V was pared by 3 bases and J by 1 base, with 6 bases between. Germline loops: CDR1 SGHNT, CDR2 YENEEA. The CDR3 totals 13 residues. The CDR3 is CASSFSKNTEAFF. The DNA of the CDR3 is TGTGCCAGCAGCTTTTCAAAGAACACTGAAGCTTTCTTT.

The chain couples TRBV11-3 to TRBJ2-1; the D gene is possibly TRBD2 (6 bases). Germline-derived CDR1 and CDR2 are SGHNT and YENEEA. CDR3 size: 14 residues. With 3 bases removed from V and 6 bases from J, the gap between germline ends came to 12 bases. The CDR3 loop reads CASSFTGDGNEQFF. Here the CDR3 DNA reads TGTGCCAGCAGCTTCACGGGAGACGGCAATGAGCAGTTCTTC.

The chain combines TRBV4-2 with TRBJ1-5; 7 nucleotides line up with TRBD1. The CDR3 is 13 residues long. Germline CDR1 and CDR2: LGHNA and YNFKEQ. V shed 8 bases and J 4 bases; nucleotides not matched to a gene: 5. The CDR3 nucleotides are TGTGCCAGCTCCGGGACAGAGAATCAGCCCCAGCATTTT. This codes for CASSGTENQPQHF.

The chain employs TRBV14 and TRBJ1-5; unclear D gene. The CDR3 loop spans 17 amino acids. Germline CDR1 SGHDN, CDR2 FVKESK. V was shortened by 0 bases and J by 0 bases, with 12 bases between the two germline ends. CDR3 residues: CASSQEIWALSNQPQHF. CDR3 in DNA: TGTGCCAGCAGCCAAGAAATATGGGCGCTTAGCAATCAGCCCCAGCATTTT.

V and J are TRBV5-1 and TRBJ1-6; tentative D call: TRBD1 (5 bases). The CDR3 runs 15 residues. In germline, CDR1 is SGHRS, CDR2 YFSETQ. V was cut by 0 bases and J by 9 bases, with 13 bases left in between. In DNA, the CDR3 is TGCGCCAGCAGCTTGGGACAGCAGCGCAGTTCACCCCTCCACTTT. Amino acids: CASSLGQQRSSPLHF.

The rearrangement links TRBV4-2 to TRBJ1-5; no definite D call. The CDR3 spans 14 residues. Germline-derived CDR1 and CDR2 are LGHNA and YNFKEQ. Trimming shortened V by 2 bases and J by 5 bases, and 10 bases separated the two germline ends. The CDR3 is CASSQTDIDQPQHF. CDR3 nucleotide sequence: TGTGCCAGCAGCCAAACAGACATTGATCAGCCCCAGCATTTT.

The V gene is TRBV13, the J gene TRBJ2-5; 8 nucleotides match TRBD1. J gave up 5 bases and V 4 bases, and 9 bases lay outside the gene matches. The CDR3 runs 15 residues. Germline V gene sequence: CDR1 PRHDT, CDR2 FYEKMQ (reference sequence). In DNA form, the CDR3 reads TGTGCCAGCAGCTCGTGGACAGGGATGAGGGAGACCCAGTACTTC. Amino acid sequence: CASSSWTGMRETQYF.

The rearrangement joins TRBV15 to TRBJ1-4, with D hard to call. CDR1 is LNHNV and CDR2 is YYDKDF in the germline V gene (reference sequence). The ends were cut back, 7 bases at V and 10 bases at J, with 19 bases in the middle. This CDR3 spans 14 amino acids. CDR3 in amino acids: CATTPFGREGKLFF. CDR3 DNA sequence: TGTGCCACCACCCCCTTCGGGAGGGAGGGAAAACTGTTTTTT.

This clone was seen only once. The chain links TRBV7-9 to TRBJ1-4, with D perhaps TRBD1 (5 bases). CDR1 and CDR2 from the germline V gene are SEHNR and FQNEAQ (reference sequence). V was cut by 4 bases and J by 8 bases, with 11 bases left in between. This CDR3 is built from 13 residues. The DNA of the CDR3 is TGTGCCAGCAGCTCAGGGCGTCGGGAAAAACTGTTTTTT. This codes for CASSSGRREKLFF.

Worth noting for this clone: One end of the junction is discordant with germline, which a read error may explain. The chain carries TRBV7-8 and TRBJ2-5; weak D call: TRBD1 (6 bases). The CDR3 covers 15 residues. Germline CDR1 reads SGHVS; CDR2 reads FQNEAQ. In DNA form, the CDR3 reads TGTGCCAGCAGGTTAGGACAGCTCTATCACGAGACCCAGTACTTC. Amino acids: CASRLGQLYHETQYF.

The J gene is TRBJ2-7, the V gene TRBV19; D ambiguous. With 3 bases removed from V and 6 bases from J, the gap between germline ends came to 12 bases. The CDR3 consists of 13 residues. Per germline, CDR1 LNHDA and CDR2 SQIVND (reference sequence). This CDR3 is CASSITSWSEQYF. The CDR3 coding sequence is TGTGCCAGTAGTATTACAAGTTGGAGCGAGCAGTACTTC. Full variable domain (missing parts from reference TRBV19 and TRBJ2-7): DGGITQSPKYLFRKEGQNVTLSCEQNLNHDAMYWYRQDPGQGLRLIYYSQIVNDFQKGDIAEGYSVSREKKESFPLTVTSAQKNPTAFYLCASSITSWSEQYFGPGTRLTVT.